Sequencing of this T cell receptor (beta chain) was carried out in a study of cytomegalovirus exposure and HLA in healthy donors. On this clone: The antigen remains undetermined.

The PCR ran on 60 Vbeta and 13 Jbeta primers. The data were produced by immunoSEQ multiplex PCR, yet TCRdb's version contains in-frame clones alone and is incomplete. The profile shows about 94,000 clones, roughly three quarters of them singletons. Germline V gene sequence: CDR1 SGHNT, CDR2 YENEEA. V lost 3 bases, J lost 3 bases, and 11 bases lay in between. The CDR3 length is 15 residues. Study results and limitations: A missense variant in DCLRE1C was later tied to TCR beta V- and J-gene trimming.

The material sequenced was PBMCs. This chain joins TRBV11-3 and TRBJ2-2, with D perhaps matching TRBD2 (7 bases). The sequence was obtained from a male donor in good health and CMV-seronegative. Written as DNA, the CDR3 is TGTGCCAGCAGCTTGGGGGGGCTCTACACCGGGGAGCTGTTTTTT. It encodes CASSLGGLYTGELFF.